This T cell receptor (beta chain) was sequenced during a study of technical replicates of blood from several donors. Using immunoSEQ multiplex PCR, the repertoire was profiled, and TCRdb retains in-frame clones only, with some absent. The table includes approximately 70,000 clones, roughly 92% detected once. V shed 7 bases and J 4 bases; nucleotides not matched to a gene: 8. Per germline, CDR1 LNHDA and CDR2 SQIVND (reference sequence). CDR3 length: 15 amino acids. The TCR sequence derives from a human donor in good health. The chain combines TRBV19 with TRBJ1-5; TRBD1 agrees at 9 bases. The sample taken for sequencing was T cells isolated from PBMCs. CDR3 nucleotides: TGTGCCAGTAACTATCCGGGACAGGGAAATCAGCCCCAGCATTTT. This encodes CASNYPGQGNQPQHF.